The rows below give T cell receptor beta chains drawn from one sample of a study of PD-1 blockade in mismatch repair-deficient tumors. The table came from immunoSEQ multiplex PCR; TCRdb's copy has only in-frame clones and leaves some out. The repertoire holds around 16,000 clones, about 86% seen once, with under 3.5% in the top ten. Material: PBMCs, obtained 4 weeks after starting pembrolizumab. Receptors were obtained from an adult with mismatch repair-deficient cancer. The CDR3 runs from the conserved cysteine through the conserved F or W. The order of the fields is J gene, V gene, clone size, D gene, CDR3 DNA, CDR3 protein. A D gene is named only where the DNA matches it firmly. Size is stated for part of the rows, as once, few or many counts, or as a class when the clone is expanded.

TRBJ2-4 TRBV12-1 . . TGTGCCAGCAGCTGGGGACTAGTCAGCGGGAGAATCTTAGCCAAAAACATTCAGTACTTC CASSWGLVSGRILAKNIQYF
TRBJ1-4 TRBV28 . TRBD1 TGTGCCAGCAGTTACGGGACAGGGGCCATACAGGGAAAACTGTTTTTT CASSYGTGAIQGKLFF
TRBJ1-5 TRBV5-1 once . TGCGCCAGCAGTCCCTCGGGACAAGACAATCAGCCCCAGCATTTT CASSPSGQDNQPQHF
TRBJ2-5 TRBV2 . . TGTGCCAGCACGCAGGAACGGGGGACCCAGTACTTC CASTQERGTQYF
TRBJ2-7 TRBV11-1 few TRBD1 TGTGCCAGCAGCTTACCAGGACAGGGGCGGCCTGGAGAGCAGTACTTC CASSLPGQGRPGEQYF
TRBJ2-1 TRBV28 . . TGTGCCAGCAGTTCTACCCGATGGTACTCCTACAATGAGCAGTTCTTC CASSSTRWYSYNEQFF
TRBJ1-1 TRBV5-4 . TRBD1 TGTGCCAGCAGCTTTGACCGTCCGGGACAGCCCACAGCTTTCTTT CASSFDRPGQPTAFF
TRBJ2-7 TRBV9 few TRBD2 TGTGCCAGCATCCCTTCTAGCGGGAGGAGGTACGAGCAGTACTTC CASIPSSGRRYEQYF
TRBJ1-2 TRBV29-1 once . TGCAGCGTTCCTGCTGGAGGGAAGGCCTATGGCTACACCTTC CSVPAGGKAYGYTF
TRBJ2-1 TRBV10-3 . TRBD2 TGTGCCATCAGTGAGCGGAGCGGGAGGGCATACAATGAGCAGTTCTTC CAISERSGRAYNEQFF
TRBJ2-2 TRBV11-2 . TRBD1 TGTGCCAGCAGCCAGGACAGGGACGCCGGGGAGCTGTTTTTT CASSQDRDAGELFF
TRBJ2-6 TRBV7-9 . . TGTGCCAGCAGCTTAGATCGCCAGGCGTACTCTGGGGCCAACGTCCTGACTTTC CASSLDRQAYSGANVLTF
TRBJ1-1 TRBV6-6 . . TGTGCCAGCAGTTCTCAGGGGAGCCCTTCGAACACTGAAGCTTTCTTT CASSSQGSPSNTEAFF
TRBJ1-2 TRBV10-3 . . TGTGCCATCAGTGAGTCGAATCTAATCTATGGCTACACCTTC CAISESNLIYGYTF
TRBJ1-4 TRBV5-1 . TRBD1 TGCGCCAGCAGCTTGAACAGGGGTGAAAAACTGTTTTTT CASSLNRGEKLFF
TRBJ2-1 TRBV5-6 . TRBD2 TGTGCCAGCAGCTGGACTAGCGGGGCCTGGGACTCCTACAATGAGCAGTTCTTC CASSWTSGAWDSYNEQFF
TRBJ2-7 TRBV30 . . TGTGCCTGGAGTGTTCAATCCTACGAGCAGTACTTC CAWSVQSYEQYF
TRBJ2-5 TRBV30 . . TGTGCCTGGAGTGTATTTTCCCGCCAAGAGACCCAGTACTTC CAWSVFSRQETQYF
TRBJ1-2 TRBV14 . . TGTGCCAGCAGCCCCCATGGGGTGGCGGGAGGCTACACCTTC CASSPHGVAGGYTF
TRBJ2-3 TRBV30 once . TGTGCCTGGAGTGTCCGACCTAGCGCCACAGATACGCAGTATTTT CAWSVRPSATDTQYF
TRBJ2-2 TRBV5-3 few TRBD2 TGTGCCAGAAGCTTGGCCGGACTAGCGAACACCGGGGAGCTGTTTTTT CARSLAGLANTGELFF
TRBJ2-3 TRBV10-3 . TRBD1 TGTGCCATCAGTGGTCCCGGGACAGCGGACATCACAGATACGCAGTATTTT CAISGPGTADITDTQYF
TRBJ2-7 TRBV7-9 few TRBD2 TGTGCCAGCAGCTGGGAGACGGGGGGTGGCGAGCAGTACTTC CASSWETGGGEQYF
TRBJ1-1 TRBV18 once TRBD1 TGTGCCAGCTCACCGATTGACAGGGCGAACACTGAAGCTTTCTTT CASSPIDRANTEAFF
TRBJ2-7 TRBV4-1 . . TGCGCCAGCAGCCAAGGGGGGCTACAGAAGTACTTC CASSQGGLQKYF
TRBJ1-2 TRBV5-4 . . TGTGCCAGCAGCTTGTGGATCGGCAGGGAGGATGGCTACACCTTC CASSLWIGREDGYTF
TRBJ2-5 TRBV5-1 . TRBD1 TGCGCCAGCAGCTTTAACGGACAGGGAGGAGGTGAGACCCAGTACTTC CASSFNGQGGGETQYF
TRBJ1-2 TRBV19 . . TGTGCCAGTAGTACCACCGTTCGTGCGGCATATGGCTACACCTTC CASSTTVRAAYGYTF
TRBJ2-7 TRBV28 . TRBD2 TGTGCCAGCAGTTCCATAGCGGGGCCCCCCTACGAGCAGTACTTC CASSSIAGPPYEQYF
TRBJ1-1 TRBV18 . . TGTGCCAGCTCACCCTCGGGACAGAACACTGAAGCTTTCTTT CASSPSGQNTEAFF
TRBJ1-1 TRBV19 . . TGTGCCAGTAGTATAATCCGGGGAGGGCGCATGGGCTCCATAGAAGCTTTCTTT CASSIIRGGRMGSIEAFF
TRBJ2-6 TRBV2 once . TGTGCCAGTGGGGGCGGCGTCCTGACTTTC CASGGGVLTF
TRBJ1-1 TRBV5-1 once . TGCGCCAGCAGCTCTGACACGTTGAACACTGAAGCTTTCTTT CASSSDTLNTEAFF
TRBJ1-6 TRBV28 . TRBD1 TGTGCCAGCAGTTTAAAGAGGACAGGGGGATTGTCGTCCTATAATTCACCCCTCCACTTT CASSLKRTGGLSSYNSPLHF
TRBJ2-3 TRBV28 . TRBD2 TGTGCCAGCTTCCCGCCGACTAGCGGGGCAGATACGCAGTATTTT CASFPPTSGADTQYF
TRBJ2-5 TRBV4-1 . . TGCGCCAGCAGTAGGACTCATGGGGAGACCCAGTACTTC CASSRTHGETQYF
TRBJ1-1 TRBV5-1 . . TGCGCCAGCAGCCTAGACCCGGGGAGCACTGAAGCTTTCTTT CASSLDPGSTEAFF
TRBJ2-1 TRBV5-4 once TRBD2 TGTGCCAGCAGCTTGGGCGCGGGAGCCGGTAATGAGCAGTTCTTC CASSLGAGAGNEQFF
TRBJ2-3 TRBV5-4 . TRBD1 TGTGCCAGCAGCGTATGGGCGGACAGGGTAGAAGCAGATACGCAGTATTTT CASSVWADRVEADTQYF
TRBJ2-7 TRBV2 few . TGTGCCAGCAGTCCGGGACACTACTTC CASSPGHYF